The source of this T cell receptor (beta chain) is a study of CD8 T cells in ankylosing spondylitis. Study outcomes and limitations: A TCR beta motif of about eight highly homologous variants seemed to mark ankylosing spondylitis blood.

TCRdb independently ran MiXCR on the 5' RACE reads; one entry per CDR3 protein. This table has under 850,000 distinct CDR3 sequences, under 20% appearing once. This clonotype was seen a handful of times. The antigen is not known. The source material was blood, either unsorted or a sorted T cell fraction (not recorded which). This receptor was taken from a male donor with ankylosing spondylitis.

The DNA for the CDR3 is TGTGCCAGCAGCTTAGACGGCCCAGATACGCAGTATTTT. It codes for CASSLDGPDTQYF. V usage is TRBV7-9 and J usage is TRBJ2-3; unclear D gene. Germline CDR1 reads SEHNR; CDR2 reads FQNEAQ (reference sequence). The CDR3 totals 13 residues. Trimming pared 1 base from V and 4 bases from J, leaving 6 bases between.